This T cell receptor (beta chain) comes out of a study of identical twins. This clonotype was recorded at least ten times. Its antigen is not identified. In germline, CDR1 is LGHNA, CDR2 YSLEER. With V trimmed by 0 bases and J by 1 base, 5 bases remained unmatched. The CDR3 length is 16 residues. MiXCR, applied by TCRdb to the 5' RACE reads, yields one record per CDR3 protein. The sample lists some 230,000 distinct CDR3 sequences; 5% to 7% were seen once. Study-wide results and limits: Out-of-frame alpha sequences that twins shared showed excess low generation probability.

These data were likewise used in another study, on T cells expressing NK-cell markers. That paper adds: Just one sequenced donor of eight was HCMV-seronegative, while seven were seropositive. Top CD8+ clonotypes included the dominant CD3+CD56+NKG2C+ clonotypes in several donors.

V gene TRBV4-3 combines with J gene TRBJ1-1; 7 bases line up with TRBD1. The receptor comes from a woman aged 18-35 years in good health. Sequences were obtained from CD8+ T cells sorted from blood. Here the CDR3 reads CASSQEIGQENTEAFF. CDR3 in DNA: TGCGCCAGCAGCCAAGAGATCGGACAGGAGAACACTGAAGCTTTCTTT.